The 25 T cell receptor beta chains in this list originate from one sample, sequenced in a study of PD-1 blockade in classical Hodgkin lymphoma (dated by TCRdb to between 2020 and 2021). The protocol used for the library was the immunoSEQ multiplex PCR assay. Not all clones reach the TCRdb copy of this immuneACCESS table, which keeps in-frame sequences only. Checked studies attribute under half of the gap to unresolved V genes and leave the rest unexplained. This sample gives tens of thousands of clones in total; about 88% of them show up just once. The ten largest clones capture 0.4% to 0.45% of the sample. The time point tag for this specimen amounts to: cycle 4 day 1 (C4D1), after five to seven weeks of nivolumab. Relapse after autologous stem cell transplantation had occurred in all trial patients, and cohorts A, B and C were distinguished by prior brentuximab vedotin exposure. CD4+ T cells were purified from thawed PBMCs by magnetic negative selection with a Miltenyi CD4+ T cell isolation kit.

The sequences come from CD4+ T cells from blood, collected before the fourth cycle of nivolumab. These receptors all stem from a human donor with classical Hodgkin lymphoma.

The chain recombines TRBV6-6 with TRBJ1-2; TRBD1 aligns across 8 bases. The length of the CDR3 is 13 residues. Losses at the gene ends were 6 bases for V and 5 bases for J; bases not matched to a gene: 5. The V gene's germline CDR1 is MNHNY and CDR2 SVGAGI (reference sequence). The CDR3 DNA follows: TGTGCCAGCAGCCAGGGGGCTGAGTATGGCTACACCTTC. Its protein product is CASSQGAEYGYTF.

CDR3 loop: CASSVYLQGFGTDTQYF. The CDR3 region has the DNA TGTGCCAGTAGTGTCTATCTACAGGGGTTTGGCACAGATACGCAGTATTTT. The chain carries TRBV19 and TRBJ2-3; 7 bases are shared with TRBD1. CDR1 is LNHDA, CDR2 SQIVND, per germline (reference sequence). CDR3 length equals 17 residues. Losses at the gene ends were 5 bases for V and 1 base for J; bases not matched to a gene: 12.

The CDR3 bases are TGCGCCAGCAGCGTTAGCGGGAGATACAATGAGCAGTTCTTC. It translates to CASSVSGRYNEQFF. V and J are TRBV5-1 and TRBJ2-1, with TRBD2 matching 9 bases. This CDR3 comprises 14 residues. CDR1 is SGHRS and CDR2 is YFSETQ in the germline V gene. After removal of 4 bases from V and 4 bases from J, the junction contained 3 bases not matched to a gene.

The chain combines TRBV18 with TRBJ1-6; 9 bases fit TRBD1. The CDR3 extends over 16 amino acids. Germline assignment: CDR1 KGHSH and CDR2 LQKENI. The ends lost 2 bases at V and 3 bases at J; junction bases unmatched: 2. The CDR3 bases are TGTGCCAGCTCACCAACAGGGGGCTTCTATAATTCACCCCTCCACTTT. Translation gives CASSPTGGFYNSPLHF.

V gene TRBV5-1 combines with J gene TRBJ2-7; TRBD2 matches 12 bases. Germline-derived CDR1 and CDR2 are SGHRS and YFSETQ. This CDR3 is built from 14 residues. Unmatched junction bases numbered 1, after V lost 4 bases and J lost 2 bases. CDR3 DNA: TGCGCCAGCAGCACTAGCGGGGGGACCTACGAGCAGTACTTC. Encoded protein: CASSTSGGTYEQYF.

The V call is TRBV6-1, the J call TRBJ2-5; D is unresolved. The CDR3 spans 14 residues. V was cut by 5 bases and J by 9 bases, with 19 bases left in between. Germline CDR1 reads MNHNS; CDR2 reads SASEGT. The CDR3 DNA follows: TGTGCCAGCAGTAGGTCCGTACCCATAACGTCCCAGTACTTC. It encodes CASSRSVPITSQYF.

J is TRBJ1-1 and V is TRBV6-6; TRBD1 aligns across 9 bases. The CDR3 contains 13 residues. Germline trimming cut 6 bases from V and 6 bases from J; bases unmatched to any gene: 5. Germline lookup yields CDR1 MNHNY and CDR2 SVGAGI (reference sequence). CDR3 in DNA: TGTGCCAGCAGACCGGGACAGGGTGCTGAAGCTTTCTTT. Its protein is CASRPGQGAEAFF.

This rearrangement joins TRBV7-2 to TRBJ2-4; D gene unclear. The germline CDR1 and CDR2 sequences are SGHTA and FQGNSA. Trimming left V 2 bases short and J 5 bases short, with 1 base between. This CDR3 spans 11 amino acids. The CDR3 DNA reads TGTGCCAGCAGCTTACAAAACATTCAGTACTTC. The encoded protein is CASSLQNIQYF. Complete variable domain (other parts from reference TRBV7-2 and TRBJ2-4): GAGVSQSPSNKVTEKGKDVELRCDPISGHTALYWYRQSLGQGLEFLIYFQGNSAPDKSGLPSDRFSAERTGGSVSTLTIQRTQQEDSAVYLCASSLQNIQYFGAGTRLSVL.

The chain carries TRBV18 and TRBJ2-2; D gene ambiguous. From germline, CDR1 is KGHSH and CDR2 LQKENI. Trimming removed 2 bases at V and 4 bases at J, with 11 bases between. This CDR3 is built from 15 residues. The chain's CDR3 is CASSPILEPTGELFF. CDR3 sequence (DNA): TGTGCCAGCTCACCAATTCTAGAACCCACCGGGGAGCTGTTTTTT.

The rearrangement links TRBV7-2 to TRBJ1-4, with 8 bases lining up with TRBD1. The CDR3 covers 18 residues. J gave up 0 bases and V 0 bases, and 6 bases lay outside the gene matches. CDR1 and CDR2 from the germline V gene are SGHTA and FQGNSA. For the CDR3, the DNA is TGTGCCAGCAGCTTAGCCAGGGGGCCCGCCTCAACTAATGAAAAACTGTTTTTT. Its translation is CASSLARGPASTNEKLFF. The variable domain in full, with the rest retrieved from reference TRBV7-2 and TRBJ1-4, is GAGVSQSPSNKVTEKGKDVELRCDPISGHTALYWYRQSLGQGLEFLIYFQGNSAPDKSGLPSDRFSAERTGGSVSTLTIQRTQQEDSAVYLCASSLARGPASTNEKLFFGSGTQLSVL.

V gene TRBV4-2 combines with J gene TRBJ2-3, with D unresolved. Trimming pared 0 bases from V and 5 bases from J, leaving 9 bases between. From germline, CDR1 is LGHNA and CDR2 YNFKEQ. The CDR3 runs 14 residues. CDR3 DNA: TGTGCCAGCAGCCAAGATCGGACGCGAGATACGCAGTATTTT. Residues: CASSQDRTRDTQYF.

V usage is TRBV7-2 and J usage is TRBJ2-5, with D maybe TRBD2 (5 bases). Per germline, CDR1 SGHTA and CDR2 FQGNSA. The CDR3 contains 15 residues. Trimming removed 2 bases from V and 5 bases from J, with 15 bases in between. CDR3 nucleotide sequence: TGTGCCAGCAGCTTATCTAGCTCTGCGGGCGAGACCCAGTACTTC. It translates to CASSLSSSAGETQYF. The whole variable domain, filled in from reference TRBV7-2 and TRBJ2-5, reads GAGVSQSPSNKVTEKGKDVELRCDPISGHTALYWYRQSLGQGLEFLIYFQGNSAPDKSGLPSDRFSAERTGGSVSTLTIQRTQQEDSAVYLCASSLSSSAGETQYFGPGTRLLVL.

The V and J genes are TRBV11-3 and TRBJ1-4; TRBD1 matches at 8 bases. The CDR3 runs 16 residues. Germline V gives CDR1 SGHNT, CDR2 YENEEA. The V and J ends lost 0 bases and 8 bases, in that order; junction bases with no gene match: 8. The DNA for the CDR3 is TGTGCCAGCAGCTTAGATCCCCGGACAGGGAAGGAAAAACTGTTTTTT. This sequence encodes CASSLDPRTGKEKLFF.

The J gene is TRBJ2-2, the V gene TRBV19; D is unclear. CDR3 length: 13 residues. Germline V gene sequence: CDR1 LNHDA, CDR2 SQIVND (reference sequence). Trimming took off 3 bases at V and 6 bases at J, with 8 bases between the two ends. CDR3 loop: CASSIGVAGELFF. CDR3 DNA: TGTGCCAGTAGTATCGGAGTGGCCGGGGAGCTGTTTTTT.

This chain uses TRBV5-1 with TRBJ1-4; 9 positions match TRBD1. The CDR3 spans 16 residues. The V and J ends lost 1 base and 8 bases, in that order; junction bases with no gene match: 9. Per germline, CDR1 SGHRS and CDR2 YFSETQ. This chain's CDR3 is CASSLTYRGRGEKLFF. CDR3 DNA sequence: TGCGCCAGCAGCTTGACGTACAGGGGGCGAGGCGAAAAACTGTTTTTT.

The CDR3, as DNA: TGTGCCAGCAGTTCCCCCCGCGCTAGCTCCTACGAGCAGTACTTC. It translates to CASSSPRASSYEQYF. V usage is TRBV6-6 and J usage is TRBJ2-7; no firm D call. CDR1 is MNHNY, CDR2 SVGAGI, per germline (reference sequence). The CDR3 contains 15 residues. Trimming left V 4 bases short and J 0 bases short, with 13 bases between.

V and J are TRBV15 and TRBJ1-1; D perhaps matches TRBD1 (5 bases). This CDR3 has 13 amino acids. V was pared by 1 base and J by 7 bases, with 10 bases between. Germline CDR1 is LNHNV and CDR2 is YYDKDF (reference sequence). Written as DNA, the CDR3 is TGTGCCACCAGCAGAGGACAGCTAGATGAAGCTTTCTTT. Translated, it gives CATSRGQLDEAFF.

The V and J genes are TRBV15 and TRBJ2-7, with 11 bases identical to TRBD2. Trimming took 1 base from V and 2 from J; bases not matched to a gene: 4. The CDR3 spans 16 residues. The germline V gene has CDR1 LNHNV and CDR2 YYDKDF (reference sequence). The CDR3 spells CATSRAGTSGTYEQYF. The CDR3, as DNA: TGTGCCACCAGCAGAGCCGGGACTAGCGGAACCTACGAGCAGTACTTC.

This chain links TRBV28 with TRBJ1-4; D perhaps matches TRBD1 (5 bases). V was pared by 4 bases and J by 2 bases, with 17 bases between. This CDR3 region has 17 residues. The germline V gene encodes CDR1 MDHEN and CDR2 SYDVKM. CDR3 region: CASSSNKRTRTNEKLFF. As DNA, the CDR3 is TGTGCCAGCAGTTCGAATAAAAGGACACGGACTAATGAAAAACTGTTTTTT.

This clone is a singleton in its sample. The CDR3 reads CASSARGGSTEAFF. CDR3 coding DNA: TGTGCCAGCAGTGCCAGGGGAGGGAGCACTGAAGCTTTCTTT. The V and J genes are TRBV6-1 and TRBJ1-1, with D possibly TRBD1 on 6 matching bases. Trimming removed 4 bases from V and 4 bases from J, with 13 bases in between. The CDR3 totals 14 residues. CDR1 MNHNS and CDR2 SASEGT come from the germline V gene.

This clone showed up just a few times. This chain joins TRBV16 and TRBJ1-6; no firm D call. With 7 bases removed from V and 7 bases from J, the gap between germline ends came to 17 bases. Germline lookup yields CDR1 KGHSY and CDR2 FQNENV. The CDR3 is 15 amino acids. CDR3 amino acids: CASKEGASGNSPLHF. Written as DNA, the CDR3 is TGTGCCAGCAAAGAGGGCGCCTCCGGGAATTCACCCCTCCACTTT.

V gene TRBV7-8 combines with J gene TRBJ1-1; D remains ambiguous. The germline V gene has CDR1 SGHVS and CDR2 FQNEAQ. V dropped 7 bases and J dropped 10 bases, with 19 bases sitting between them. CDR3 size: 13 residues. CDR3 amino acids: CASIITPGGRAFF. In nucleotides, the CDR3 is TGTGCCAGCATCATAACCCCAGGAGGGAGAGCTTTCTTT.

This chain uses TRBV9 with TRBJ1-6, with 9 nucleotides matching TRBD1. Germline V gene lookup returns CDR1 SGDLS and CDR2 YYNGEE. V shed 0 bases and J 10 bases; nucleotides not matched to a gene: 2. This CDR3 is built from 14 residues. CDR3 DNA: TGTGCCAGCAGCGTAGGGACAGGGGACTCACCCCTCCACTTT. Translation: CASSVGTGDSPLHF.

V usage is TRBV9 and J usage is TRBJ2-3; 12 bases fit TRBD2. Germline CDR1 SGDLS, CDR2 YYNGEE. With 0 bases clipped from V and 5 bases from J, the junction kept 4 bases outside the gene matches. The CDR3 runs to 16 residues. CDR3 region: CASSVGLAGDLDTQYF. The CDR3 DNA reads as TGTGCCAGCAGCGTAGGACTAGCGGGAGATTTAGATACGCAGTATTTT.

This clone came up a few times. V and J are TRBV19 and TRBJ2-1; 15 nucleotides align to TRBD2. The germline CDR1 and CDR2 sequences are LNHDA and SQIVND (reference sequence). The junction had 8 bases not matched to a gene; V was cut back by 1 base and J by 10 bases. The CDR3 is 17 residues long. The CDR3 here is CASSIGRTSGRAWEQFF. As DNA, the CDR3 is TGTGCCAGTAGTATAGGGAGGACTAGCGGGAGGGCATGGGAGCAGTTCTTC.